Following are 5 T cell receptor beta chains from one sample sequenced in a study of blood T cell repertoires in COVID-19. TCRdb's copy holds only in-frame clones and misses some; the assay was immunoSEQ multiplex PCR. Here the sample spans around 330,000 clones, 85% being singletons. The material sequenced was PBMCs or T cells enriched from blood (not recorded which). The receptors stem from a woman in her twenties or thirties who had been exposed to COVID-19.

The chain is built from TRBV6-4 and TRBJ1-1; no reliable D call. CDR1 and CDR2 (germline): MRHNA, SNTAGT. V dropped 4 bases and J dropped 3 bases, with 9 bases sitting between them. This CDR3 comprises 13 residues. CDR3: CASSAEEHTEAFF. CDR3 DNA: TGTGCCAGCAGTGCCGAGGAACACACTGAAGCTTTCTTT.

The rearrangement links TRBV7-9 to TRBJ2-5; 12 nucleotides match TRBD2. In germline, CDR1 is SEHNR, CDR2 FQNEAQ (reference sequence). The trim removed 5 bases at V and 5 bases at J, leaving 12 bases unmatched. The CDR3 is made up of 17 amino acids. The CDR3 protein is CASSPRLAGVQAETQYF. The CDR3 DNA follows: TGTGCCAGCAGCCCCCGACTAGCGGGAGTCCAGGCGGAGACCCAGTACTTC.

The chain carries TRBV28 and TRBJ1-1; 7 bases fit TRBD1. V gave up 6 bases and J gave up 5 bases; unmatched junction bases: 6. The germline gives CDR1 MDHEN, CDR2 SYDVKM. The CDR3 is 13 amino acids. The CDR3 sequence: CASSYRGSTEAFF. The CDR3 DNA reads TGTGCCAGCAGCTACAGGGGAAGTACTGAAGCTTTCTTT.

The chain recombines TRBV3-1 (or the pseudogene TRBV3-2) with TRBJ1-2; the D is unclear. CDR1 is LGHDT and CDR2 is YNNKEL in the germline V gene (reference sequence). The CDR3 totals 14 residues. Trimming stripped 0 bases from V and 0 bases from J, with 5 bases between. The CDR3 DNA is TGTGCCAGCAGCCAAGAGTATACTAACTATGGCTACACCTTC. This codes for CASSQEYTNYGYTF.

The J gene is TRBJ1-1, the V gene TRBV5-1, with D possibly matching TRBD1 (5 bases). This CDR3 has 14 amino acids. Germline assignment: CDR1 SGHRS and CDR2 YFSETQ. Trimming took off 4 bases at V and 5 bases at J, with 15 bases between the two ends. CDR3 protein: CASSGDPGKTEAFF. CDR3 nucleotides: TGCGCCAGCAGCGGAGACCCAGGGAAAACTGAAGCTTTCTTT.